This record concerns one TCR beta chain sequence. This specimen belongs to a study of blood T cell repertoires in COVID-19. Overall study: Sources were T cells, B-cell-depleted T cells, or PBMCs; the material itself was cDNA or gDNA.

Produced via immunoSEQ multiplex PCR; TCRdb's table is partial and in-frame only. The profile shows hundreds of thousands of clones, more than 80% of them singletons. The germline gives CDR1 MGHRA, CDR2 YSYEKL. This CDR3 contains 14 residues. The V and J ends lost 9 bases and 5 bases respectively, with 20 bases between them. This sequence originates from a man aged 40-55 years with acute or convalescent COVID-19. This chain uses TRBV4-1 with TRBJ2-7, with D possibly TRBD2 on 6 matching bases. The sequenced material came from peripheral blood. The CDR3 sequence: CASSSVGTLHEQYF. The CDR3 DNA sequence: TGCGCCAGTAGCTCAGTCGGGACTCTCCACGAGCAGTACTTC.